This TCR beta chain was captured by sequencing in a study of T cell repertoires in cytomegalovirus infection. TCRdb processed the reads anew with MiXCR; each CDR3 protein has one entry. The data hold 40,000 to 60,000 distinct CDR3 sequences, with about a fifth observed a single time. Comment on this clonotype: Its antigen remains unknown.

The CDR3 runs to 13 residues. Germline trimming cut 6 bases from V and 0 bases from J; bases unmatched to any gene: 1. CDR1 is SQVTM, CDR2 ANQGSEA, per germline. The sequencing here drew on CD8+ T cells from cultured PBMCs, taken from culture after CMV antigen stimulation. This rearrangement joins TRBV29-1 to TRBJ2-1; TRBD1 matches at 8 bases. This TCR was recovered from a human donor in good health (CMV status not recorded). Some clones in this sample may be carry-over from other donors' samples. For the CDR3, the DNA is TGCAGCGTCGACAGGGGCTCCTACAATGAGCAGTTCTTC. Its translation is CSVDRGSYNEQFF.